This TCR beta chain comes out of a study of blood T cell repertoires in COVID-19. Study-wide background: Samples taken during acute and convalescent COVID-19 were collected in the United States, Italy and Spain.

Patients of the Seattle cohort, enrolled during active infection, were followed longitudinally. This CDR3 is built from 15 residues. The germline V gene has CDR1 SGDLS and CDR2 YYNGEE. V was trimmed by 0 bases and J by 7 bases, leaving 13 bases between them. This clone has a handful of counts. TCRdb keeps only in-frame clones here, not all; method: immunoSEQ multiplex PCR. The sample has fewer than 600,000 clones, 89% seen once. The chain employs TRBV9 and TRBJ2-2, with unresolved D. Sequenced material: peripheral blood. The clonotype originates from a man between 18 and 35 years old with COVID-19, enrolled during active disease. The CDR3 nucleotides read TGTGCCAGCAGCGTAGCTCCCGCCAGGTACGGGGAGCTGTTTTTT. It specifies CASSVAPARYGELFF.